This TCR beta chain was retrieved from a study of control samples from healthy donors and cancer patients. The method was immunoSEQ multiplex PCR; TCRdb's version includes in-frame clones alone and lacks a portion of them. There are tens of thousands of clones in the sample; around nine tenths occur only once, and 8.5% to 10% lies in the top ten. V was trimmed by 5 bases and J by 0 bases, leaving 10 bases between them. Per the germline V gene, CDR1 is MDHEN and CDR2 is SYDVKM. This CDR3 contains 14 residues. This chain joins TRBV28 and TRBJ2-5, with D perhaps TRBD1 (6 bases). The receptor was isolated from a woman aged 45-59 years with colorectal cancer. The sample taken for sequencing was PBMCs. In nucleotides, the CDR3 is TGTGCCAGCAGTCACGACAGGTACCAAGAGACCCAGTACTTC. Protein product: CASSHDRYQETQYF.